The clone carrying this T cell receptor (beta chain) was recorded a few times. Its specificity is unknown. The sample originates from a study of response to subunit inactivated influenza vaccine. Points from the study as a whole: The authors suggested that few new T cells are recruited per seasonal influenza vaccination.

CDR3 length: 14 residues. V dropped 8 bases and J dropped 0 bases, with 14 bases sitting between them. TCRdb called the RT-PCR reads again in MiXCR, with one record for every CDR3 protein. The data hold fewer than 400,000 distinct CDR3 sequences, with around a fifth observed a single time. V is TRBV12-3 or TRBV12-4 and J is TRBJ2-7; D uncertain. The source was PBMCs from blood, collected less than 22 months after vaccination. This TCR came from a man aged 50 to 69 who received an inactivated influenza vaccine. CDR3 sequence: CASLSRRSSYEQYF. CDR3 DNA: TGTGCCAGCTTATCGAGGCGAAGCTCCTACGAGCAGTACTTC.